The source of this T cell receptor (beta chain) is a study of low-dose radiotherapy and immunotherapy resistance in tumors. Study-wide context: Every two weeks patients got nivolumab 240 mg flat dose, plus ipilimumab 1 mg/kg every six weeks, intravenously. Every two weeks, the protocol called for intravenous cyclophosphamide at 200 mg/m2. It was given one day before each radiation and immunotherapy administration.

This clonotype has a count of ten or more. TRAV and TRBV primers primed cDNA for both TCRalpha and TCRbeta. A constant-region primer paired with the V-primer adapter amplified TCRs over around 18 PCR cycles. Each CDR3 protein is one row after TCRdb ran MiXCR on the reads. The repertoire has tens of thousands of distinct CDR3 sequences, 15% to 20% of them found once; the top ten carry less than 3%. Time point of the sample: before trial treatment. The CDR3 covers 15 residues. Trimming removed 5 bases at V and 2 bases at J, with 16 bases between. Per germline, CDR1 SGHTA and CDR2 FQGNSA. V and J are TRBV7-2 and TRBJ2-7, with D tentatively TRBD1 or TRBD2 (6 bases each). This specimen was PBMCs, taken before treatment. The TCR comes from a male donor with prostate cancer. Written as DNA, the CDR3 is TGTGCCAGCAGCCGAGAGGGGGGCCCTCCCTACGAGCAGTACTTC. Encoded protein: CASSREGGPPYEQYF.